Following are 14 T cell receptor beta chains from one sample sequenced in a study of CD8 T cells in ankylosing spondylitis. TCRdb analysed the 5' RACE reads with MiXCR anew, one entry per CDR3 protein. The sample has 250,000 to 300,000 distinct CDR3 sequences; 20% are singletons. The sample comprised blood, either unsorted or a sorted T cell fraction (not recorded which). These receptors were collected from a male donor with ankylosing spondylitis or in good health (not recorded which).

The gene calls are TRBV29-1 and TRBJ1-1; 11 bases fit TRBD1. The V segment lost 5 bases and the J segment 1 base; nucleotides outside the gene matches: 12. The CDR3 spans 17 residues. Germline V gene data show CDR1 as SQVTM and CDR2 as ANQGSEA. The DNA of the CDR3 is TGCAGCGTTCCAAATTGGACAGGGGGCATCACGAACACTGAAGCTTTCTTT. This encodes CSVPNWTGGITNTEAFF.

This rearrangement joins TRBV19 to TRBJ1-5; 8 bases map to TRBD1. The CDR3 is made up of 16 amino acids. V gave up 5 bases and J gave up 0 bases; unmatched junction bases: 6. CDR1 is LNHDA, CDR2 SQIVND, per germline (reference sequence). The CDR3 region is CASSFDRGNSNQPQHF. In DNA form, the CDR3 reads TGTGCCAGTAGTTTTGACAGGGGAAATAGCAATCAGCCCCAGCATTTT. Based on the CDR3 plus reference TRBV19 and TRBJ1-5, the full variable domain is DGGITQSPKYLFRKEGQNVTLSCEQNLNHDAMYWYRQDPGQGLRLIYYSQIVNDFQKGDIAEGYSVSREKKESFPLTVTSAQKNPTAFYLCASSFDRGNSNQPQHFGDGTRLSIL.

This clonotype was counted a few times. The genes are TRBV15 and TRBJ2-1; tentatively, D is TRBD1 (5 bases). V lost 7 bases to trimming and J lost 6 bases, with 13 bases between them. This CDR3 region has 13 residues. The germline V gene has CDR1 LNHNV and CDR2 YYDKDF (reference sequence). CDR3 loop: CATTRVGVNEQFF. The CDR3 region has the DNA TGTGCCACCACCCGGGTAGGGGTCAATGAGCAGTTCTTC.

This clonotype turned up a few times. Here the CDR3 DNA reads TGTGCCAGCAGTGATTTGGGCGGGTCTTCACCCCTCCACTTT. Translation gives CASSDLGGSSPLHF. The V gene is TRBV2, the J gene TRBJ1-6; D ambiguous. Trimming pared 3 bases from V and 9 bases from J, leaving 12 bases between. This CDR3 is 14 amino acids long. Germline CDR1 SNHLY, CDR2 FYNNEI.

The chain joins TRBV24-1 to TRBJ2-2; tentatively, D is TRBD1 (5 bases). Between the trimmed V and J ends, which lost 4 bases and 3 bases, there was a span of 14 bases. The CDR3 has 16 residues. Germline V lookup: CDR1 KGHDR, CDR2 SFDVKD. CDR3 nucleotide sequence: TGTGCCACCAGTGACCCGCAGGGATACTACACCGGGGAGCTGTTTTTT. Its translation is CATSDPQGYYTGELFF.

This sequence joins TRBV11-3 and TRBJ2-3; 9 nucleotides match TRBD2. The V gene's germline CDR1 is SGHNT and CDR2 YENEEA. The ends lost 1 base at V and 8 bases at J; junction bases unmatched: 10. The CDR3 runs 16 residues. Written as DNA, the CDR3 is TGTGCCAGCAGCTTAGTGCTAGCGGGAATGAGTGGTACGCAGTATTTT. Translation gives CASSLVLAGMSGTQYF.

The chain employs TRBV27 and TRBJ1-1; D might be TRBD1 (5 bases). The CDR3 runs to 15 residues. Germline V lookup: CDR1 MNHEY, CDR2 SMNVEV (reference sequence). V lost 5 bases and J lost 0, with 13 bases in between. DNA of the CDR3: TGTGCCAGCAGTCCTCGGGGGGGGGTGAACACTGAAGCTTTCTTT. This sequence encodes CASSPRGGVNTEAFF.

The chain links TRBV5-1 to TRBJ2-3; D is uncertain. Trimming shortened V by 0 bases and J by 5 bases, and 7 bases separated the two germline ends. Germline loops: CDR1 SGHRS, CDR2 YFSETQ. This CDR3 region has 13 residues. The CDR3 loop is CASSLALQDTQYF. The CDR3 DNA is TGCGCCAGCAGCTTGGCCCTTCAAGATACGCAGTATTTT.

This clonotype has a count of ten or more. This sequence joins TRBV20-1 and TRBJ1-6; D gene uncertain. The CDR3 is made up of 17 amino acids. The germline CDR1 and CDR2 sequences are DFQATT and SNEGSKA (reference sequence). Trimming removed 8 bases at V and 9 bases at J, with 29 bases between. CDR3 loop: CSSTMGPIVGLGSPLHF. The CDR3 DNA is TGCAGTTCGACTATGGGTCCCATAGTGGGCTTGGGTTCACCCCTCCACTTT.

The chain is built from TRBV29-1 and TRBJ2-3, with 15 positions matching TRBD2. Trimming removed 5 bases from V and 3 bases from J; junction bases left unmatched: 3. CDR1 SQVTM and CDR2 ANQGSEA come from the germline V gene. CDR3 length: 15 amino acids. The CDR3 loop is CSVTGLAGGTDTQYF. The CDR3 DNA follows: TGCAGCGTTACCGGACTAGCGGGGGGGACAGATACGCAGTATTTT.

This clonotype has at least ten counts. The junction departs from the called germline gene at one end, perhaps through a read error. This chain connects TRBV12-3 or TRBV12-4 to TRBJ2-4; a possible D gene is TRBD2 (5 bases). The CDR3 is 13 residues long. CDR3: CASSFLAKNIQYF. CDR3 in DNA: TGTGCCAGCAGTTTCCTAGCCAAGAACATTCAGTACTTC.

In nucleotides, the CDR3 is TGTGCCGGGGGAGTCAGCACAGATACGCAGTATTTT. Translated: CAGGVSTDTQYF. V is TRBV28 and J is TRBJ2-3; D tentatively fits TRBD1 or TRBD2 (5 bases each). The CDR3 contains 12 residues. The V gene's germline CDR1 is MDHEN and CDR2 SYDVKM. Deletions cut 11 bases from V and 0 bases from J, with 9 bases between.

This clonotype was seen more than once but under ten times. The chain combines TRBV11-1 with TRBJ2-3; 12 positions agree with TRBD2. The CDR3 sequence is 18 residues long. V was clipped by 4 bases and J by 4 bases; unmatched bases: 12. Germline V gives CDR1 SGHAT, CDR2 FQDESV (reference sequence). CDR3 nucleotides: TGTGCCAGCAGCTCCCCGGAACGACTAGCGGGAGCCGCAGATACGCAGTATTTT. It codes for CASSSPERLAGAADTQYF.

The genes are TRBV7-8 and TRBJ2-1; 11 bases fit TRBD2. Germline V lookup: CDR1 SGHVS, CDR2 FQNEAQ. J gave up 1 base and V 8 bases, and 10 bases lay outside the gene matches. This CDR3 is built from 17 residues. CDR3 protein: CASLKGASGRSYNEQFF. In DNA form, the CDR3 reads TGTGCCAGCCTCAAGGGTGCTAGCGGGAGGTCCTACAATGAGCAGTTCTTC.